Shown below are 20 T cell receptor beta chains from a single sample sequenced in a study of regulatory T cells in long-lasting Graves disease (dated by TCRdb to 2020 to 2022). The method behind the library was multiplex PCR. TCRdb lists the instrument as Illumina HiSeq 4000. TCR beta libraries were built with iRepertoire HTBI primers and Arm-PCR amplification of CDR3 regions. TCRdb reran the public reads through fastp at Q25 and MiXCR, keeping productive beta chains. Duplicate CDR3 protein sequences are folded into a single record with the most common DNA and genes. For this sample there are roughly 510,000 distinct CDR3 sequences; roughly 15% appear just once. Jointly, the top ten make up about 12% of the sample. The time point label, read with the paper, signifies: newly diagnosed GD, antithyroid drugs for less than 3 months. For both TCR sequencing and RNA sequencing, RNA was extracted from PBMCs in TRIzol.

This same sample was also part of a study on T cells in Graves' hyperthyroidism and ophthalmopathy.

Material: peripheral blood mononuclear cells (PBMCs), obtained at new diagnosis, from a patient treated with antithyroid drugs. The receptors stem from a man aged 18 to 35 with Graves disease. Donor details come from another sample of the same person, matched by shared clones.

This clonotype was observed many times. This CDR3 reads CAWSVRKALIQYF. Written as DNA, the CDR3 is TGTGCCTGGAGTGTACGTAAAGCGTTGATTCAGTACTTC. The rearrangement joins TRBV30 to TRBJ2-4; D is ambiguous. In germline, CDR1 is GTSNPN, CDR2 SVGIG (reference sequence). The CDR3 has 13 amino acids. Trimming shortened V by 0 bases and J by 10 bases, and 13 bases separated the two germline ends.

Of note for this clonotype: A read error is possible here, since a much larger clone lies one base away. The chain has TRBV29-1 and TRBJ2-3; 11 bases are shared with TRBD1. Gene TRBJ2-7 matches the end of the DNA better, so the J call may be wrong. Germline CDR1 and CDR2: SQVTM and ANQGSEA. The CDR3 covers 14 residues. In DNA form, the CDR3 reads TGCAGCGTTCGGGGGACAGGGGGATTCTACGAGCAGTACTTC. This translates into CSVRGTGGFYEQYF.

This clonotype was counted a few times. In DNA form, the CDR3 reads TGTGCCAGCAGTTACCCCCCCGGGACAGGGCGCTACAATGAGCAGTTCTTC. It codes for CASSYPPGTGRYNEQFF. The V and J genes are TRBV27 and TRBJ2-1; 9 bases align to TRBD1. Germline loops: CDR1 MNHEY, CDR2 SMNVEV (reference sequence). This CDR3 contains 17 residues. J was trimmed by 3 bases and V by 4 bases; bases with no gene match: 10.

V gene TRBV5-4 combines with J gene TRBJ1-1, with 7 bases matching TRBD1. CDR3 length: 14 amino acids. Germline CDR1 is SGHNT and CDR2 is YYREEE (reference sequence). With 4 bases clipped from V and 4 bases from J, the junction kept 7 bases outside the gene matches. In DNA, the CDR3 is TGTGCCAGCAGCAGGGACAGCGTACCCACTGAAGCTTTCTTT. Residues: CASSRDSVPTEAFF.

This clonotype was counted ten times or more. The V gene is TRBV2, the J gene TRBJ1-5; D is uncertain. The ends were cut back, 0 bases at V and 2 bases at J, with 5 bases in the middle. This CDR3 has 14 amino acids. Germline CDR1 SNHLY, CDR2 FYNNEI. The CDR3 sequence: CASSEAYGNQPQHF. In DNA form, the CDR3 reads TGTGCCAGCAGTGAAGCCTATGGCAATCAGCCCCAGCATTTT.

The chain is built from TRBV25-1 and TRBJ1-2; tentatively, D is TRBD1 (5 bases). The V and J ends lost 6 bases and 14 bases respectively, with 19 bases between them. This CDR3 spans 12 amino acids. Germline V gene sequence: CDR1 MGHDK, CDR2 SYGVNS. CDR3 bases: TGTGCCAGCAGCGAGCTGGGGGGGACGAGGACCTTC. Translating it yields CASSELGGTRTF.

As for this clonotype: Since a much larger clone is just one base distant, this may be a read error. CDR3 coding DNA: TGTGCCAGCAGCTACCGACAGGAGATGAACATTGAAGCTTTCTTT. Its translation is CASSYRQEMNIEAFF. This chain joins TRBV7-8 and TRBJ1-1; a weak D match, TRBD1 (6 bases). CDR1 SGHVS and CDR2 FQNEAQ come from the germline V gene. CDR3 length: 15 residues. The whole variable domain, filled in from reference TRBV7-8 and TRBJ1-1, reads GAGVSQSPRYKVAKRGQDVALRCDPISGHVSLFWYQQALGQGPEFLTYFQNEAQLDKSGLPSDRFFAERPEGSVSTLKIQRTQQEDSAVYLCASSYRQEMNIEAFFGQGTRLTVV.

This clonotype was observed at least ten times. The rearrangement joins TRBV20-1 to TRBJ2-1; 9 bases match TRBD2. Trimming cost V 1 base and J 3 bases; bases outside gene matches: 4. CDR3 length: 15 residues. Germline lookup yields CDR1 DFQATT and CDR2 SNEGSKA (reference sequence). This chain's CDR3 is CSARAGSGGYNEQFF. The CDR3, as DNA: TGCAGTGCTAGAGCGGGTAGCGGGGGCTACAATGAGCAGTTCTTC.

This clonotype has ten or more counts. CDR3: CSARASRATDTQYF. The CDR3 DNA sequence: TGCAGTGCTAGAGCCTCCCGGGCCACAGATACGCAGTATTTT. The rearrangement uses TRBV20-1 and TRBJ2-3; D not certain. With 1 base removed from V and 2 bases from J, the gap between germline ends came to 10 bases. This CDR3 has 14 residues. Germline CDR1 reads DFQATT; CDR2 reads SNEGSKA (reference sequence).

The chain is built from TRBV11-3 and TRBJ2-4; D is perhaps TRBD1 (5 bases). The V gene's germline CDR1 is SGHNT and CDR2 YENEEA. The CDR3 totals 13 residues. Trimming removed 4 bases from V and 5 bases from J, with 9 bases in between. DNA for the CDR3: TGTGCCAGCAGCTCTGGCAGGGAAAACATTCAGTACTTC. As protein: CASSSGRENIQYF.

This clonotype was picked up a small number of times. The V gene is TRBV5-1, the J gene TRBJ1-4; 8 bases are a match to TRBD1. The ends lost 0 bases at V and 8 bases at J; junction bases unmatched: 12. Germline loops: CDR1 SGHRS, CDR2 YFSETQ. The CDR3 runs 17 residues. CDR3 DNA sequence: TGCGCCAGCAGCTTGGAGGCAGGGGGCGCGGCGGGAGAAAAACTGTTTTTT. Translation gives CASSLEAGGAAGEKLFF.

CDR3 sequence reads: CASNPRDRGSYEQYF. The DNA of the CDR3 is TGTGCCAGCAACCCCCGGGACAGGGGCTCCTACGAGCAGTACTTC. The chain uses TRBV6-1 and TRBJ2-7; TRBD1 aligns across 10 bases. The CDR3 consists of 15 residues. Per germline, CDR1 MNHNS and CDR2 SASEGT. The V segment lost 7 bases and the J segment 0 bases; nucleotides outside the gene matches: 6.

Regarding this clonotype: A much more abundant neighbour one base away suggests this may be a read error. The J gene is TRBJ1-2, the V gene TRBV6-1; TRBD1 agrees at 7 bases. The J segment lost 2 bases and the V segment lost 6 bases, leaving 3 bases of the junction unmatched. The CDR3 covers 13 residues. The germline V gene encodes CDR1 MNHNS and CDR2 SASEGT. DNA of the CDR3: TGTGCCAGCAGAGGGACAGAGAACTATGGCTACACCTTC. Protein product: CASRGTENYGYTF.

This clonotype was seen repeatedly, ten times or more. The chain employs TRBV28 and TRBJ1-2; 8 bases agree with TRBD1. The germline CDR1 and CDR2 sequences are MDHEN and SYDVKM. This CDR3 contains 16 residues. The V gene end was trimmed by 5 bases and the J gene end by 5 bases; junction bases not matched to a gene: 13. The CDR3 reads CASSPHGQGAGYGYTF. The CDR3 nucleotides are TGTGCCAGCAGTCCCCATGGGCAGGGGGCAGGGTATGGCTACACCTTC.

The chain couples TRBV27 to TRBJ2-5, with 8 bases identical to TRBD2. The CDR3 is made up of 15 amino acids. Trimming removed 1 base from V and 2 bases from J; junction bases left unmatched: 3. Per the germline V gene, CDR1 is MNHEY and CDR2 is SMNVEV (reference sequence). The CDR3 nucleotides are TGTGCCAGCAGTTTATGGGGGACTAGGCAAGAGACCCAGTACTTC. This encodes CASSLWGTRQETQYF.

This clonotype was detected many times. This chain links TRBV2 with TRBJ1-2; tentative D call: TRBD1 (5 bases). The CDR3 extends over 15 amino acids. Germline V gene lookup returns CDR1 SNHLY and CDR2 FYNNEI. Between the trimmed V and J ends, which lost 7 bases and 1 base, there was a span of 16 bases. The CDR3 bases are TGTGCCAGCACCATAAGCAGGGATCTTAACTATGGCTACACCTTC. Translating gives CASTISRDLNYGYTF.

In its sample, this clonotype was seen many times. Mismatch with germline at one junction end may stem from a read error. The chain combines TRBV7-7 with TRBJ2-1; 9 bases align to TRBD2. CDR1 and CDR2 (germline): SSHAT, FNYEAQ (reference sequence). The CDR3 sequence is 15 residues long. The CDR3 nucleotides are TGTGCTAGCAGCCGCCGACTAGCGGACAACAATGAGCAGTTCTTC. Translating gives CASSRRLADNNEQFF.

The chain joins TRBV19 to TRBJ1-2; 8 bases map to TRBD1. In germline, CDR1 is LNHDA, CDR2 SQIVND (reference sequence). After removal of 6 bases from V and 5 bases from J, the junction contained 14 bases not matched to a gene. This CDR3 region has 16 residues. For the CDR3, the DNA is TGTGCCAGTAGGTGGACAGGGAGCCTTCGGGAGTATGGCTACACCTTC. It is translated as CASRWTGSLREYGYTF.

This clonotype was picked up a small number of times. The chain recombines TRBV15 with TRBJ2-7; no clear D. The CDR3 sequence is 14 residues long. Trimming pared 3 bases from V and 2 bases from J, leaving 11 bases between. Germline V lookup: CDR1 LNHNV, CDR2 YYDKDF (reference sequence). The CDR3 coding sequence is TGTGCCACCAGCAGGGCCCGCGAGCCCTACGAGCAGTACTTC. Its protein product is CATSRAREPYEQYF. The variable domain in full, completed from reference TRBV15 and TRBJ2-7, reads DAMVIQNPRYQVTQFGKPVTLSCSQTLNHNVMYWYQQKSSQAPKLLFHYYDKDFNNEADTPDNFQSRRPNTSFCFLDIRSPGLGDTAMYLCATSRAREPYEQYFGPGTRLTVT.

V usage is TRBV6-9 and J usage is TRBJ2-7, with D unclear. This CDR3 is 14 amino acids long. Germline V gene data show CDR1 as MNHGY and CDR2 as SVAAGI. The V end was cut by 4 bases, the J end by 3 bases, with 13 bases between. In DNA form, the CDR3 reads TGTGCCAGCAGTTTCGAGGACGGCGGCTACGAGCAGTACTTC. This codes for CASSFEDGGYEQYF.